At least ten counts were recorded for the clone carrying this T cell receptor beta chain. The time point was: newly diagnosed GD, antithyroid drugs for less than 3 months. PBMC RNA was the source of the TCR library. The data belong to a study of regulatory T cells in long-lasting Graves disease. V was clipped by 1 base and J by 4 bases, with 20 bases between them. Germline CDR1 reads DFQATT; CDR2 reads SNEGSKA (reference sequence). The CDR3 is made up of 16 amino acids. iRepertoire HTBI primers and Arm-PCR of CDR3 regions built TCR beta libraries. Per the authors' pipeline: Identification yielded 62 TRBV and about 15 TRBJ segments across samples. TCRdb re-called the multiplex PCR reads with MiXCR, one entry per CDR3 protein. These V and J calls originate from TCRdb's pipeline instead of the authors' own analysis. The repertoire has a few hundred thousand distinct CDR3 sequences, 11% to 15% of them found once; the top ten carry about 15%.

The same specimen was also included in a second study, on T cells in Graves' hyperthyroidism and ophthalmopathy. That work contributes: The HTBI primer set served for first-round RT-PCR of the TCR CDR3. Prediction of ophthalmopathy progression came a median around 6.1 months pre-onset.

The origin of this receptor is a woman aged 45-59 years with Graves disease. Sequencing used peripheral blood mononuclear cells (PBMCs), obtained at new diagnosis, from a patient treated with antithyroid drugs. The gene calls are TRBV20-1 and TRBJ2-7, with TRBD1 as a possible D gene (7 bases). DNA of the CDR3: TGCAGTGCTAGAGGGCCCCGGCGGAGGGGGCAATACGAGCAGTACTTC. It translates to CSARGPRRRGQYEQYF.